The present entry profiles one TCR beta chain with its context. Vbeta (60) and Jbeta (13) primers were used in the PCR. Data came from immunoSEQ multiplex PCR; TCRdb stores just in-frame clones and leaves some out. The table records under 200,000 clones, approximately 80% of them present only once. The data are from a study of cytomegalovirus exposure and HLA in healthy donors. The V gene's germline CDR1 is SGHDT and CDR2 YYEEEE. Trimming shortened V by 3 bases and J by 0 bases, and 10 bases separated the two germline ends. The CDR3 loop spans 15 amino acids. The chain combines TRBV5-6 with TRBJ1-3; possibly TRBD1 for D (5 bases). Sequenced sample: PBMCs. The receptor was isolated from a woman between 25 and 40 years old in good health and CMV-seropositive. The CDR3 DNA is TGTGCCAGCAGCTGGGGCCGTAGCTCTGGAAACACCATATATTTT. Its protein product is CASSWGRSSGNTIYF.